The clone carrying this TCR beta chain was counted a single time. This sample stems from a study of control samples from healthy donors and cancer patients. Method: immunoSEQ multiplex PCR; TCRdb's copy keeps in-frame clones and lacks some. Found here are some 74,000 clones, 83% of them singletons; the top ten hold approximately 15%. After removal of 0 bases from V and 6 bases from J, the junction contained 3 bases not matched to a gene. CDR3 size: 16 residues. The germline V gene encodes CDR1 LGHDT and CDR2 YNNKEL (reference sequence). Sequencing used blood. The receptor was isolated from a man in his fifties or sixties in good health. The chain combines TRBV3-1 (or the pseudogene TRBV3-2) with TRBJ2-1; 12 bases map to TRBD2. The CDR3 DNA reads TGTGCCAGCAGCCAAGATCGACTAGCGGGAGTCAATGAGCAGTTCTTC. Its protein product is CASSQDRLAGVNEQFF.